These 3 T cell receptor beta chains originate from one sample sequenced in a study of response to subunit inactivated influenza vaccine. Each CDR3 protein gets one entry after TCRdb re-called the RT-PCR reads with MiXCR. The sample holds roughly 700,000 distinct CDR3 sequences, roughly 13% seen once. Sequencing was performed on PBMCs from blood, taken around two weeks before vaccination. The receptors come from a man aged 50 to 59 who received an inactivated influenza vaccine.

This clonotype was counted ten times or more. The chain links TRBV19 to TRBJ2-2, with 12 positions matching TRBD2. The CDR3 has 16 residues. The V segment lost 5 bases and the J segment 5 bases; nucleotides outside the gene matches: 6. Germline assignment: CDR1 LNHDA and CDR2 SQIVND (reference sequence). CDR3 nucleotide sequence: TGTGCCAGTAGTCTAGCGGGAGGGCCTCGAACCGGGGAGCTGTTTTTT. Translating gives CASSLAGGPRTGELFF.

The chain employs TRBV4-1 and TRBJ2-1; the match to TRBD2 covers 8 bases. CDR3 length: 14 residues. Trimming took 4 bases from V and 6 from J; bases not matched to a gene: 5. Looked up from germline, CDR1 is MGHRA and CDR2 is YSYEKL. DNA of the CDR3: TGCGCCAGCAGCCTAAGGCTAGCGGGCAATGAGCAGTTCTTC. Protein: CASSLRLAGNEQFF.

This chain connects TRBV10-3 to TRBJ1-2; no clear D. Germline CDR1 is ENHRY and CDR2 is SYGVKD. Trimming pared 5 bases from V and 1 base from J, leaving 8 bases between. The CDR3 is 13 amino acids. CDR3 in DNA: TGTGCCATCAGTATGACCGGTAACTATGGCTACACCTTC. Protein product: CAISMTGNYGYTF.